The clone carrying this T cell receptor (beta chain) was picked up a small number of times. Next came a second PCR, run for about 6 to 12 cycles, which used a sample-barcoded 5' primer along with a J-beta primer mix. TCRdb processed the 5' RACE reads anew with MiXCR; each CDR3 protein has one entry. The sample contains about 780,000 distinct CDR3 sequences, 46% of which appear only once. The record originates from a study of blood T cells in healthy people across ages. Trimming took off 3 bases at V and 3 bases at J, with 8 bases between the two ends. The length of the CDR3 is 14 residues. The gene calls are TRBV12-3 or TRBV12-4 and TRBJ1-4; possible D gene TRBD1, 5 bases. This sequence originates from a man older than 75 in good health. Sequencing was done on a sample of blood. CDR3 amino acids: CASSLAGSNEKLFF. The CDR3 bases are TGTGCCAGCAGTTTGGCAGGGTCTAATGAAAAACTGTTTTTT.